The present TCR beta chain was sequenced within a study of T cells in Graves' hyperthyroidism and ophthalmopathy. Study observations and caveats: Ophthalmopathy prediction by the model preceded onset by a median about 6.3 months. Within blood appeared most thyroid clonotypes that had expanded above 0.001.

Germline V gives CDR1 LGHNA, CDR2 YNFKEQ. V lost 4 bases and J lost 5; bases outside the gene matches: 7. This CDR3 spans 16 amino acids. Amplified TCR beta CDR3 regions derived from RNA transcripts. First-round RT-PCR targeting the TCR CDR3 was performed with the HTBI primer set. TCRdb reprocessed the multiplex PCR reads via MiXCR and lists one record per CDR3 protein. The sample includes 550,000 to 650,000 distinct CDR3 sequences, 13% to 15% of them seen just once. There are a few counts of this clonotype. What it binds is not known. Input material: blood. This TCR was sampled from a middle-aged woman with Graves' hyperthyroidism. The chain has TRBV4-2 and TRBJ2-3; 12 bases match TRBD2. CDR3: CASSRRLAGAEDTQYF. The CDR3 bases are TGTGCCAGCAGCCGACGACTAGCGGGAGCAGAAGATACGCAGTATTTT.